The 4 T cell receptor beta chains given below trace back to one sample, sequenced in a study of blood T cells in healthy people across ages. A second PCR, run for roughly 7 to 11 cycles, used a sample-barcoded 5' primer plus a J-beta primer mix. TCRdb passed the 5' RACE reads through MiXCR, listing each CDR3 protein once. The sample has some 710,000 distinct CDR3 sequences; about 20% are singletons. Specimen: blood. The receptors shown here come from a man in his sixties or seventies in good health.

This clonotype was seen a handful of times. The gene calls are TRBV6-1 and TRBJ1-4; D is undetermined. There are 15 residues in the CDR3. V lost 8 bases and J lost 0, with 13 bases in between. Germline lookup yields CDR1 MNHNS and CDR2 SASEGT. The chain's CDR3 is CASLESRATNEKLFF. In nucleotides, the CDR3 is TGTGCCAGCCTAGAGTCTAGGGCAACTAATGAAAAACTGTTTTTT.

In its sample, this clonotype was seen many times. The chain recombines TRBV29-1 with TRBJ1-3, with D unresolved. Trimming cost V 4 bases and J 6 bases, with 16 bases left between them. The germline V gene has CDR1 SQVTM and CDR2 ANQGSEA. The CDR3 is 14 residues long. CDR3 residues: CSVGWGGGQNTIYF. The CDR3 region has the DNA TGCAGCGTTGGGTGGGGAGGAGGTCAAAACACCATATATTTT.

V and J are TRBV7-2 and TRBJ2-1, with D perhaps TRBD2 (6 bases). CDR3 length: 15 residues. Germline V gene lookup returns CDR1 SGHTA and CDR2 FQGNSA. Trimming left V 5 bases short and J 8 bases short, with 19 bases between. This chain's CDR3 is CASSRETRVMDEQFF. The CDR3 DNA sequence: TGTGCCAGCAGCCGGGAGACTAGGGTCATGGATGAGCAGTTCTTC. The variable domain in full, with the rest retrieved from reference TRBV7-2 and TRBJ2-1, is GAGVSQSPSNKVTEKGKDVELRCDPISGHTALYWYRQSLGQGLEFLIYFQGNSAPDKSGLPSDRFSAERTGGSVSTLTIQRTQQEDSAVYLCASSRETRVMDEQFFGPGTRLTVL.

The sample holds many counts of this clonotype. The rearrangement joins TRBV28 to TRBJ2-3, with 10 nucleotides matching TRBD2. The V and J ends lost 6 bases and 5 bases, in that order; junction bases with no gene match: 14. This CDR3 is built from 17 residues. Germline V gives CDR1 MDHEN, CDR2 SYDVKM. The DNA for the CDR3 is TGTGCCAGCAGCACCCTCAGCGGGAGGGCCTTGGGAGATACGCAGTATTTT. This gives the protein CASSTLSGRALGDTQYF.